This T cell receptor (beta chain) was recorded in a study of immune evolution from preneoplasia to lung adenocarcinoma. Overall study findings and caveats: Normal lung had the highest top T cell clone frequencies. Later-stage lesions appeared to have more T cells, more diversity, less clonality.

Histologic diagnosis was independently verified by two lung pathologists. Data came from immunoSEQ multiplex PCR; TCRdb stores just in-frame clones and leaves some out. Among about 5,000 clones, roughly 81% were seen once, and the ten largest hold approximately 10%. In regard to this clone: Its target is unknown.

Germline assignment: CDR1 SQVTM and CDR2 ANQGSEA. The CDR3 is made up of 16 amino acids. Unmatched junction bases numbered 8, after V lost 7 bases and J lost 0 bases. The sample consisted of FFPE adjacent normal lung tissue. The chain combines TRBV29-1 with TRBJ2-3; TRBD2 matches at 12 bases. This clonotype was sampled from a donor older than 65 with lung adenocarcinoma. The CDR3 coding sequence is TGCAGCGCTCGGACGACTAGCGGGAGAAGCACAGATACGCAGTATTTT. This encodes CSARTTSGRSTDTQYF.